This T cell receptor (beta chain) was documented in a study of blood T cell repertoires in COVID-19. Assay used: immunoSEQ multiplex PCR; TCRdb lists only in-frame clones, some missing. Of approximately 100,000 clones listed, 80% to 90% are singletons. The receptor was derived from a human donor in a cohort sampled during active COVID-19. Material for sequencing was peripheral blood.

The CDR3 coding sequence is TGCGCCAGCAGCCAAGATGTGAGTGGGGGGACTAGCTTAGCAGATACGCAGTATTTT. It codes for CASSQDVSGGTSLADTQYF. The chain has TRBV4-1 and TRBJ2-3; 9 bases align to TRBD2. The CDR3 spans 19 residues. V was pared by 0 bases and J by 4 bases, with 14 bases of the junction left unmatched. Germline V CDR1 and CDR2: MGHRA, YSYEKL.